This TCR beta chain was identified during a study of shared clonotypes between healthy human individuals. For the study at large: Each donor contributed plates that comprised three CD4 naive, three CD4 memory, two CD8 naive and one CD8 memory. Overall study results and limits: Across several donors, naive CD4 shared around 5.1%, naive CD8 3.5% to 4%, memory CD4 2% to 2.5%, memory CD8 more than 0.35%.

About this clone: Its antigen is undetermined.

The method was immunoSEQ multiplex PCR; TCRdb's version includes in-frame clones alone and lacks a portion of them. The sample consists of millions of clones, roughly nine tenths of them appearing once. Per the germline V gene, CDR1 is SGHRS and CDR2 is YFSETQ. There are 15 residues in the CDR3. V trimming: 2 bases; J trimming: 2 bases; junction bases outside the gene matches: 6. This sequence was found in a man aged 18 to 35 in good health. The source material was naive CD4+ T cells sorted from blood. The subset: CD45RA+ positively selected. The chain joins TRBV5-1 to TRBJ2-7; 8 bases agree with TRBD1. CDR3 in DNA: TGCGCCAGCAGCTTATATCCAGGGGGCACCTACGAGCAGTACTTC. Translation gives CASSLYPGGTYEQYF.